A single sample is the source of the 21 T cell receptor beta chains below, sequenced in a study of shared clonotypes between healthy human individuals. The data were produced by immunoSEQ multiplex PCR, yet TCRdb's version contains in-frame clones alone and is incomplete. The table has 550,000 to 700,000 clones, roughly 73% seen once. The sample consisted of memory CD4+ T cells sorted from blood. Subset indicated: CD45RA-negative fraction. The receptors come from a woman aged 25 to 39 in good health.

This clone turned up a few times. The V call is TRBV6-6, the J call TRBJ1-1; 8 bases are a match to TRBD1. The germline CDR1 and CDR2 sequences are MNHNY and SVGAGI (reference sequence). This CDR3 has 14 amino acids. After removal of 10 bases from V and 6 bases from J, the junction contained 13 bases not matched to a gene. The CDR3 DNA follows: TGTGCCATAACATCAGGGGGCGCAGGCTCTGAAGCTTTCTTT. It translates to CAITSGGAGSEAFF.

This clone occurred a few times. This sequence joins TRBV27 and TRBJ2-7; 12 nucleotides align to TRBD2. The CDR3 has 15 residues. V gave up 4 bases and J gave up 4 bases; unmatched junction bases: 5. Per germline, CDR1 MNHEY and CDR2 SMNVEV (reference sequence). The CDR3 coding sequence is TGTGCCAGCAGTTCACCGACTAGCGGGAGATACGAGCAGTACTTC. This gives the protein CASSSPTSGRYEQYF.

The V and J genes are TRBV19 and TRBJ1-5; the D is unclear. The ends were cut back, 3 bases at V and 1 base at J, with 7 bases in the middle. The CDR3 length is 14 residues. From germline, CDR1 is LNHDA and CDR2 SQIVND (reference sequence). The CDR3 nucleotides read TGTGCCAGTAGTATTTTCAGAAGCAATCAGCCCCAGCATTTT. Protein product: CASSIFRSNQPQHF.

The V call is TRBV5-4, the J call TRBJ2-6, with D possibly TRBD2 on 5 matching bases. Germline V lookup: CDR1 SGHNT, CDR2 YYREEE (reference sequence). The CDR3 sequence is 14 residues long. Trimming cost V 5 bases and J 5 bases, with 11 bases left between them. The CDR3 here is CASSTPGRANVLTF. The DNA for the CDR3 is TGTGCCAGCAGTACCCCGGGGAGGGCCAACGTCCTGACTTTC.

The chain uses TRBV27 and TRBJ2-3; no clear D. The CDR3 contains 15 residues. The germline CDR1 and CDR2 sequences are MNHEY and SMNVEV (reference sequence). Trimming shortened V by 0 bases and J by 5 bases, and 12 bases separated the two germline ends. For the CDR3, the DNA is TGTGCCAGCAGTTTATCGTGGGGTGGGGTAGATACGCAGTATTTT. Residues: CASSLSWGGVDTQYF.

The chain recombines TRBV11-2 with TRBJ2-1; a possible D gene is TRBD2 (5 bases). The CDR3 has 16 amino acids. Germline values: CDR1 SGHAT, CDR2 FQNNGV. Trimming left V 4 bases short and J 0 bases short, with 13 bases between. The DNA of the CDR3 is TGTGCCAGCAGCTCAAGGACGGACTTCTCCTACAATGAGCAGTTCTTC. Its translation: CASSSRTDFSYNEQFF.

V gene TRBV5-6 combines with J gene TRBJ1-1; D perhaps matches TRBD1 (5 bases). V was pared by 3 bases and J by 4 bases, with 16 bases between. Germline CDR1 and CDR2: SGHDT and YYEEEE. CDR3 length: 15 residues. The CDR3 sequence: CASSWATARGTEAFF. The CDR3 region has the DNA TGTGCCAGCAGCTGGGCGACAGCCCGAGGCACTGAAGCTTTCTTT. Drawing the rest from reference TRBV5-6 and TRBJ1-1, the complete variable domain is DAGVTQSPTHLIKTRGQQVTLRCSPKSGHDTVSWYQQALGQGPQFIFQYYEEEERQRGNFPDRFSGHQFPNYSSELNVNALLLGDSALYLCASSWATARGTEAFFGQGTRLTVV.

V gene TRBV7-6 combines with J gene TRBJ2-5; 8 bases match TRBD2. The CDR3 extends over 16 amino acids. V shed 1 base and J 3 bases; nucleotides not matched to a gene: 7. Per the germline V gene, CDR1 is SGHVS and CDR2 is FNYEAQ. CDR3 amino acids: CASSLGASGPEETQYF. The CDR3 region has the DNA TGTGCCAGCAGCTTAGGGGCTAGCGGGCCCGAAGAGACCCAGTACTTC.

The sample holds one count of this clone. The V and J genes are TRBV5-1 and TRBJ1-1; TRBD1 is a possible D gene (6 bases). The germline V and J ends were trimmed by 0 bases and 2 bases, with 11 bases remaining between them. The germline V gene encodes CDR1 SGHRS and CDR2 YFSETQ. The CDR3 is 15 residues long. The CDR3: CASSLVGGTNTEAFF. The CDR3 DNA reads TGCGCCAGCAGCTTGGTCGGGGGGACAAACACTGAAGCTTTCTTT.

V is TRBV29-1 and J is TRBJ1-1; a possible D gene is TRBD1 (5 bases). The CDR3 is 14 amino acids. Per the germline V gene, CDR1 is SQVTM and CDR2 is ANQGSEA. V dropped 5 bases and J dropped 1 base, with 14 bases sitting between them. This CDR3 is CSVSYDSGNTEAFF. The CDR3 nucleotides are TGCAGCGTTTCGTACGACAGCGGGAACACTGAAGCTTTCTTT.

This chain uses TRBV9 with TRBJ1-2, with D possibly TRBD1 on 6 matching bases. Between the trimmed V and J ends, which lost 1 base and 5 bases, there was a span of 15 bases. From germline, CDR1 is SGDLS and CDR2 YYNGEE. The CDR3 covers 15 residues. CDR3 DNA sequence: TGTGCCAGCAGCGTAATGGAAGCCCAGGGGTATGGCTACACCTTC. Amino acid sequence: CASSVMEAQGYGYTF. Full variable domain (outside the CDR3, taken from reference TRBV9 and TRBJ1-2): DSGVTQTPKHLITATGQRVTLRCSPRSGDLSVYWYQQSLDQGLQFLIQYYNGEERAKGNILERFSAQQFPDLHSELNLSSLELGDSALYFCASSVMEAQGYGYTFGSGTRLTVV.

This chain's CDR3 is CASSFPARDRLNTEAFF. The CDR3 bases are TGTGCCAGCAGCTTTCCTGCCCGGGACAGGTTGAACACTGAAGCTTTCTTT. The gene calls are TRBV5-6 and TRBJ1-1; 8 bases line up with TRBD1. CDR1 and CDR2 (germline): SGHDT, YYEEEE. Losses at the gene ends were 2 bases for V and 0 bases for J; bases not matched to a gene: 9. This CDR3 spans 17 amino acids.

The CDR3 nucleotides read TGTGCCAGCAGCCTGGGACTAGCGGGACTAAATAGGGACGAGCAGTACTTC. Translation: CASSLGLAGLNRDEQYF. J is TRBJ2-7 and V is TRBV7-9, with 13 bases lining up with TRBD2. With 5 bases clipped from V and 5 bases from J, the junction kept 12 bases outside the gene matches. The germline gives CDR1 SEHNR, CDR2 FQNEAQ (reference sequence). The CDR3 totals 17 residues.

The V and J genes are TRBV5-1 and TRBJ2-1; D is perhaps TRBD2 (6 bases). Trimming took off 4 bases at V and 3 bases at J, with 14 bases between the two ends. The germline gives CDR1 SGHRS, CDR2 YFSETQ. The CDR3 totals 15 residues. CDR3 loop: CASSKTSSGYNEQFF. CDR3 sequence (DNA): TGCGCCAGCAGCAAAACTAGCTCGGGCTACAATGAGCAGTTCTTC.

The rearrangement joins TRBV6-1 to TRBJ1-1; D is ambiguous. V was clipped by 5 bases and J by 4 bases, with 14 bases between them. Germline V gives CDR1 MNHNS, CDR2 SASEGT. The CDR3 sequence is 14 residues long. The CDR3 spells CASSSLWGGTEAFF. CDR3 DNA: TGTGCCAGCAGTTCTCTATGGGGTGGCACTGAAGCTTTCTTT.

The CDR3 reads CASSIGNTGELFF. CDR3 nucleotides: TGTGCCAGTAGTATAGGGAACACCGGGGAGCTGTTTTTT. The chain uses TRBV19 and TRBJ2-2; D remains unclear. Trimming cost V 1 base and J 1 base, with 1 base left between them. Germline assignment: CDR1 LNHDA and CDR2 SQIVND (reference sequence). The CDR3 runs to 13 residues.

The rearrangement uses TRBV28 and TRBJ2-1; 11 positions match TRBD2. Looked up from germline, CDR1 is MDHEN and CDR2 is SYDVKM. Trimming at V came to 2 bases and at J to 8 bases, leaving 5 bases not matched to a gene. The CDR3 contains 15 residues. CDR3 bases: TGTGCCAGCAGTTTAGGGTCTAGCGGGAGGTATGAGCAGTTCTTC. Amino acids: CASSLGSSGRYEQFF.

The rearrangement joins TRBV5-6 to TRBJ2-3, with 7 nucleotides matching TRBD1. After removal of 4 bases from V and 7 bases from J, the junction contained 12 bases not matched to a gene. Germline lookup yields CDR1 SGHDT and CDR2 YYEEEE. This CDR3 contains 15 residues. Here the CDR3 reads CASSASGTAFNTQYF. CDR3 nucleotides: TGTGCCAGCAGCGCTTCCGGGACAGCCTTCAATACGCAGTATTTT.

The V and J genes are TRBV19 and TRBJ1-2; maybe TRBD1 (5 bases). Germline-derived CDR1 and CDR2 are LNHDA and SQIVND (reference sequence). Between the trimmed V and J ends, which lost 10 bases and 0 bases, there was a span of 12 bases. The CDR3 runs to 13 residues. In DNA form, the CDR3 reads TGTGCCACCCAGGGTGATACTAACTATGGCTACACCTTC. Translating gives CATQGDTNYGYTF.

This CDR3 is CASSPVTLGTQYF. The CDR3 DNA reads as TGTGCCAGCAGCCCGGTGACTCTGGGGACCCAGTACTTC. V gene TRBV7-7 combines with J gene TRBJ2-5, with D uncertain. V was cut by 5 bases and J by 7 bases, with 14 bases left in between. This CDR3 contains 13 residues. Germline values: CDR1 SSHAT, CDR2 FNYEAQ (reference sequence).

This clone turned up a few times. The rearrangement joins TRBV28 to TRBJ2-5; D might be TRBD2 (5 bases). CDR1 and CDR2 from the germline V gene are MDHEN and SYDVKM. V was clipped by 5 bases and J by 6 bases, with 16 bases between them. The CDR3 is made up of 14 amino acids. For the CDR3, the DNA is TGTGCCAGCAGTCTAAATGAAGAGCGGCAGACCCAGTACTTC. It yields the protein CASSLNEERQTQYF.